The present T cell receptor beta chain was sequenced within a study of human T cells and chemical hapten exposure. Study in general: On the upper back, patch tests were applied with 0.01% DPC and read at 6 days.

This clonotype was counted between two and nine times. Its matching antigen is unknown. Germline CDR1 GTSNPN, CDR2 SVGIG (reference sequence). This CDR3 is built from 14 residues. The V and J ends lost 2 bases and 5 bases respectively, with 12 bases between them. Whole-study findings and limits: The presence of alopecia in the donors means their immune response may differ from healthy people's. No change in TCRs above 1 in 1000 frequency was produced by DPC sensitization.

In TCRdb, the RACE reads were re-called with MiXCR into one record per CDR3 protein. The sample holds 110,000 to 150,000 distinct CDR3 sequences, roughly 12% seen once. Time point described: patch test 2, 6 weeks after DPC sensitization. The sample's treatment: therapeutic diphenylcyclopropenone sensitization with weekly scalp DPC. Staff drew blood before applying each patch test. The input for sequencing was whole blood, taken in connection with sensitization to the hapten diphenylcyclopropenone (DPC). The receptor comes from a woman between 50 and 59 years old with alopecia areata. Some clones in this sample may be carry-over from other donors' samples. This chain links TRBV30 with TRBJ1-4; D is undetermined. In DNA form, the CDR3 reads TGTGCCTGGAGTAATACAGATAAAAATGAAAAACTGTTTTTT. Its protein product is CAWSNTDKNEKLFF.